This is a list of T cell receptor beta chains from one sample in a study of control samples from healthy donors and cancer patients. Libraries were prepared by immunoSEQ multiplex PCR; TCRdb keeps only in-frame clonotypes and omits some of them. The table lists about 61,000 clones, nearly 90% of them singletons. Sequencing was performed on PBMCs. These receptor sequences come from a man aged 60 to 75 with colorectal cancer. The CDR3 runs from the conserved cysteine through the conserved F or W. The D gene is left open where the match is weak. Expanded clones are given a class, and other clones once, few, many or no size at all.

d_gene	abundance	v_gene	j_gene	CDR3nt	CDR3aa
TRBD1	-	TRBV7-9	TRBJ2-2	TGTGCAGCATCCGGACAGGGCCCCACCGGGGAGCTGTTTTTT	CAASGQGPTGELFF
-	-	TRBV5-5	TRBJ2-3	TGTGCCAGCAGCAGGGACACCACAGATACGCAGTATTTT	CASSRDTTDTQYF
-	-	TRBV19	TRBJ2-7	TGTGCCAGTAGTATTGGTCAGGGGTTCTACGAGCAGTACTTC	CASSIGQGFYEQYF
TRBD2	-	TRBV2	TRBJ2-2	TGTGCCAGCAGTGAAGTGGGAGGGTGGGATTCGAACACCGGGGAGCTGTTTTTT	CASSEVGGWDSNTGELFF
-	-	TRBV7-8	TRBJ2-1	TGTGCCAGCAGCCTCCCGAACAGGGTAGGGAATGAGCAGTTCTTC	CASSLPNRVGNEQFF
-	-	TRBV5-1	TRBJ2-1	TGCGCCAGCAGCTTGGGAACAGGGAATGAGCAGTTCTTC	CASSLGTGNEQFF
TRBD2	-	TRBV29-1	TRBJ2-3	TGCAGCGTCTGGACTAGCGGGGGTGATACGCAGTATTTT	CSVWTSGGDTQYF
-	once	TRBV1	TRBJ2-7	TGCACCAGCAGCCTGACTAGCGGGGAACGACACTACGAGCAGTACTTC	CTSSLTSGERHYEQYF
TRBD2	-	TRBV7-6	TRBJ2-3	TGTGCCAGCAACACCGGACTAGCGGGGGGGCTTACCCAGTATTTT	CASNTGLAGGLTQYF
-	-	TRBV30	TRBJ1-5	TGTGCCTGGAGTCCGGGGAAACATCAGCCCCAGCATTTT	CAWSPGKHQPQHF
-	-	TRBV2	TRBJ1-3	TGTGCCAGCAGTGTGGCGGGGCAGTCAGGAAACACCATATATTTT	CASSVAGQSGNTIYF